A single sample is the source of the 5 T cell receptor beta chains below, sequenced in a study of cytomegalovirus exposure and HLA in healthy donors. A multiplex PCR was run with 60 Vbeta primers and 13 Jbeta primers. Assay: immunoSEQ multiplex PCR; the TCRdb copy retains only in-frame clones and omits some. Of 150,000 to 200,000 clones listed, about 79% were seen once; the top ten hold 6.3%. Sequencing was performed on PBMCs. All receptors come from a man in his forties or fifties in good health and CMV-seropositive.

This chain links TRBV29-1 with TRBJ2-2; weak D call: TRBD1 (5 bases). CDR3 length equals 12 residues. Trimming removed 4 bases from V and 8 bases from J, with 11 bases in between. Looked up from germline, CDR1 is SQVTM and CDR2 is ANQGSEA. CDR3 DNA: TGCAGCGTTGGACAGCTAAGGGGGGAGCTGTTTTTT. The encoded protein is CSVGQLRGELFF.

The rearrangement joins TRBV20-1 to TRBJ2-1; 8 bases agree with TRBD2. Trimming took 1 base from V and 15 from J; bases not matched to a gene: 5. The CDR3 is 11 amino acids. Germline loops: CDR1 DFQATT, CDR2 SNEGSKA (reference sequence). The DNA for the CDR3 is TGCAGTGCTAGAGTTCGGACTAGCATGTTCTTC. Translation gives CSARVRTSMFF.

V is TRBV14 and J is TRBJ2-7; 10 nucleotides match TRBD1. The CDR3 has 14 residues. The germline V gene encodes CDR1 SGHDN and CDR2 FVKESK. Unmatched junction bases numbered 5, after V lost 4 bases and J lost 5 bases. The CDR3 region is CASSPDRGFHEQYF. In DNA, the CDR3 is TGTGCCAGCAGCCCGGACAGGGGGTTCCACGAGCAGTACTTC.

The CDR3 reads CSAGGHQNTEAFF. The CDR3 DNA reads as TGCAGCGCGGGGGGACACCAGAACACTGAAGCTTTCTTT. The chain combines TRBV29-1 with TRBJ1-1; a possible D gene is TRBD1 (6 bases). The length of the CDR3 is 13 residues. Germline values: CDR1 SQVTM, CDR2 ANQGSEA. The V and J ends lost 7 bases and 1 base respectively, with 13 bases between them.

The chain employs TRBV11-2 and TRBJ2-5; D gene unclear. The V end was cut by 1 base, the J end by 5 bases, with 8 bases between. Germline V gene lookup returns CDR1 SGHAT and CDR2 FQNNGV. The CDR3 sequence is 13 residues long. This chain's CDR3 is CASSLGKEETQYF. CDR3 DNA sequence: TGTGCCAGCAGCTTAGGCAAGGAGGAGACCCAGTACTTC.